This T cell receptor beta chain is from a study of blood T cells in healthy people across ages. Study overall: Per two T cells, about one barcoded beta molecule was captured through template switching. Study results and limitations: Naive CD4+ cells and diversity were both higher in long-lived donors than in aged donors.

Donors ranged from 6 to 90 years old and were healthy Caucasians in Russia. CDR1 is LNHNV and CDR2 is YYDKDF in the germline V gene (reference sequence). The CDR3 runs to 14 residues. Trimming took off 2 bases at V and 5 bases at J, with 9 bases between the two ends. About this clonotype itself: Antigen specificity is unknown.

Through a sample-barcoded 5' primer and a J-beta primer mix, a second PCR was run for about 6 to 12 cycles. One entry per CDR3 protein results from TCRdb running MiXCR on the 5' RACE reads. The table lists roughly 1.6 million distinct CDR3 sequences, about 31% of them singletons. The sequence was collected from a woman younger than 45 in good health. The chain couples TRBV15 to TRBJ2-2; D perhaps matches TRBD1 (6 bases). Sample: blood. DNA for the CDR3: TGTGCCACCAGCAGACTGGGACAAACCGGGGAGCTGTTTTTT. Protein product: CATSRLGQTGELFF.